These 24 T cell receptor beta chains were all obtained from the same sample, sequenced in a study of spatial heterogeneity in lung cancer. MiXCR, applied by TCRdb to the 5' RACE reads, yields one record per CDR3 protein. Here the sample spans 13,000 or so distinct CDR3 sequences, roughly 5.6% being singletons. The time point denotes: sample taken at primary tumor resection. These receptors have no identified antigens. General observations from the study: Tumors with more nonsynonymous mutations had more expanded intratumoral alpha and beta TCRs.

The sequencing here drew on lung tumor tissue, taken at surgery. The source is a male donor with early-stage non-small cell lung cancer.

By share of the sample, this clonotype is medium-sized. The genes are TRBV29-1 and TRBJ1-1, with TRBD1 as a possible D gene (6 bases). Germline loops: CDR1 SQVTM, CDR2 ANQGSEA. Trimming left V 7 bases short and J 5 bases short, with 17 bases between. The CDR3 runs 13 residues. DNA of the CDR3: TGCAGCGCCGAACGGGGGCGAGGGACTGAAGCTTTCTTT. Residues: CSAERGRGTEAFF.

This sequence joins TRBV5-1 and TRBJ2-5; maybe TRBD1 (7 bases). Per the germline V gene, CDR1 is SGHRS and CDR2 is YFSETQ. V was shortened by 1 base and J by 5 bases, with 9 bases between the two germline ends. The CDR3 totals 13 residues. Here the CDR3 reads CASSLPGGETQYF. The CDR3, as DNA: TGCGCCAGCAGCTTGCCAGGGGGGGAGACCCAGTACTTC.

This clonotype appeared a few times. The rearrangement uses TRBV2 and TRBJ1-5; 8 bases are shared with TRBD1. J gave up 9 bases and V 7 bases, and 8 bases lay outside the gene matches. Germline V gives CDR1 SNHLY, CDR2 FYNNEI. The CDR3 spans 13 residues. CDR3 nucleotides: TGTGCCAGCACTTGGGACAGGTATAGGCCCCAGCATTTT. Amino acids: CASTWDRYRPQHF.

This clonotype was picked up many times. CDR3 protein: CASSLDSGGTSYEQYF. CDR3 sequence (DNA): TGCGCCAGCAGCTTGGATAGCGGGGGGACGTCCTACGAGCAGTACTTC. The chain employs TRBV5-1 and TRBJ2-7; TRBD2 aligns across 10 bases. The V and J ends lost 0 bases and 1 base, in that order; junction bases with no gene match: 4. The CDR3 contains 16 residues. The germline V gene has CDR1 SGHRS and CDR2 YFSETQ.

This clonotype was detected ten times or more. The genes are TRBV6-2 or TRBV6-3 and TRBJ2-7; D not certain. The V and J ends lost 5 bases and 2 bases respectively, with 13 bases between them. Germline CDR1 and CDR2: MNHEY and SVGEGT. The CDR3 loop spans 14 amino acids. CDR3 amino acids: CASSTPSTAYEQYF. CDR3 bases: TGTGCCAGCAGTACCCCCTCCACAGCCTACGAGCAGTACTTC.

Many counts were recorded for this clonotype. The CDR3 DNA sequence: TGTGCCAGCAGTGCCCACCGGGAATCTGGGGCCAACGTCCTGACTTTC. This translates into CASSAHRESGANVLTF. The gene calls are TRBV2 and TRBJ2-6, with D possibly TRBD2 on 5 matching bases. The CDR3 runs 16 residues. V shed 4 bases and J shed 1 base, with 11 bases lying between them. Germline CDR1 is SNHLY and CDR2 is FYNNEI.

This clonotype has at least ten counts. V is TRBV18 and J is TRBJ2-5, with D possibly being TRBD1 or TRBD2 (5 bases each). Germline CDR1 and CDR2: KGHSH and LQKENI. V was shortened by 2 bases and J by 1 base, with 5 bases between the two germline ends. CDR3 size: 13 residues. This CDR3 reads CASSPGGQETQYF. The CDR3 region has the DNA TGTGCCAGCTCACCAGGGGGCCAAGAGACCCAGTACTTC.

In this sample, this clonotype turned up many times. V usage is TRBV9 and J usage is TRBJ2-7, with D perhaps being TRBD1 or TRBD2 (6 bases each). CDR1 is SGDLS, CDR2 YYNGEE, per germline. The CDR3 sequence is 16 residues long. The germline V and J ends were trimmed by 4 bases and 4 bases, with 21 bases remaining between them. The CDR3 DNA reads TGTGCCAGCAGCCCCTCGGGGGCATGGCGAGGGTACGAGCAGTACTTC. It yields the protein CASSPSGAWRGYEQYF.

This clonotype showed up just a few times. It may be a read error: a sequence one base away is much more abundant. J is TRBJ1-2 and V is TRBV20-1, with D uncertain. The CDR3 sequence is 13 residues long. Germline CDR1 reads DFQATT; CDR2 reads SNEGSKA (reference sequence). Trimming took 0 bases from V and 8 from J, leaving 13 bases between them. The CDR3 coding sequence is TGCAGTGCTAGAGATGGTAGGCGCGCGGGCTACACCTTC. Translating it yields CSARDGRRAGYTF.

The chain couples TRBV30 to TRBJ1-5; tentative D call: TRBD1 (6 bases). Germline V gene data show CDR1 as GTSNPN and CDR2 as SVGIG (reference sequence). CDR3 size: 15 residues. Trimming shortened V by 5 bases and J by 1 base, and 15 bases separated the two germline ends. The CDR3 region is CAWVNTGRSNQPQHF. In DNA form, the CDR3 reads TGTGCCTGGGTAAATACAGGGAGAAGCAATCAGCCCCAGCATTTT.

V and J are TRBV7-2 and TRBJ1-6; the D is unclear. The germline V gene encodes CDR1 SGHTA and CDR2 FQGNSA. The CDR3 covers 12 residues. With 7 bases removed from V and 8 bases from J, the gap between germline ends came to 9 bases. CDR3 loop: CASTSYYSPLHF. For the CDR3, the DNA is TGTGCCAGCACTTCGTACTATTCACCCCTCCACTTT.

The sample holds many counts of this clonotype. The CDR3 DNA is TGTGCCAGCAGCTTGGGACAGGGCTCGATGGAGCAGTACTTC. As protein: CASSLGQGSMEQYF. This sequence joins TRBV5-5 and TRBJ2-7; 7 bases align to TRBD1. Per the germline V gene, CDR1 is SGHKS and CDR2 is YYEKEE (reference sequence). This CDR3 is built from 14 residues. V trimming: 0 bases; J trimming: 7 bases; junction bases outside the gene matches: 7. The full variable domain, in which reference TRBV5-5 and TRBJ2-7 provide the parts outside the CDR3, is DAGVTQSPTHLIKTRGQQVTLRCSPISGHKSVSWYQQVLGQGPQFIFQYYEKEERGRGNFPDRFSARQFPNYSSELNVNALLLGDSALYLCASSLGQGSMEQYFGPGTRLTVT.

This clonotype was detected ten times or more. The chain carries TRBV7-9 and TRBJ1-1; D call uncertain. The CDR3 is 16 residues long. The V gene lost 0 bases and the J gene lost 9 bases, with 20 bases spanning the gap. Germline V lookup: CDR1 SEHNR, CDR2 FQNEAQ (reference sequence). The CDR3 nucleotides read TGTGCCAGCAGCTTAGCGTCCAGCAGCGTAGCCCTAAAAGCTTTCTTT. Translation gives CASSLASSSVALKAFF.

There are many counts of this clonotype. V gene TRBV5-6 combines with J gene TRBJ2-2, with no clear D. The V gene's germline CDR1 is SGHDT and CDR2 YYEEEE. V lost 2 bases, J lost 8 bases, and 10 bases lay in between. This CDR3 comprises 13 residues. The CDR3: CASSLGHPGELFF. CDR3 nucleotide sequence: TGTGCCAGCAGCTTAGGGCATCCGGGGGAGCTGTTTTTT.

This clonotype was seen many times. This chain links TRBV20-1 with TRBJ2-1; TRBD2 aligns across 13 bases. The CDR3 is 15 amino acids. The germline gives CDR1 DFQATT, CDR2 SNEGSKA (reference sequence). Losses at the gene ends were 5 bases for V and 10 bases for J; bases not matched to a gene: 11. Here the CDR3 reads CSADQLAGGRREQFF. CDR3 in DNA: TGCAGTGCTGACCAACTAGCGGGGGGGCGTAGGGAGCAGTTCTTC.

This clonotype was found many times. The chain has TRBV30 and TRBJ1-3, with D unclear. CDR1 is GTSNPN and CDR2 is SVGIG in the germline V gene (reference sequence). Trimming stripped 0 bases from V and 4 bases from J, with 10 bases between. This CDR3 comprises 14 residues. CDR3 bases: TGTGCCTGGAGTGTAAGCTGGGTCGGAAACACCATATATTTT. Its translation is CAWSVSWVGNTIYF.

The chain is built from TRBV7-2 and TRBJ2-5; no firm D call. CDR3 length: 15 residues. The V end lost 5 bases, the J end lost 3 bases, and 16 bases lay between the germline ends. CDR1 SGHTA and CDR2 FQGNSA come from the germline V gene. This CDR3 is CASSTRGGLKETQYF. DNA of the CDR3: TGTGCCAGCAGCACTCGAGGTGGGCTCAAAGAGACCCAGTACTTC.

The sample holds a few counts of this clonotype. V gene TRBV5-5 combines with J gene TRBJ1-1; TRBD1 matches 8 bases. This CDR3 is built from 15 residues. V lost 6 bases to trimming and J lost 5 bases; unmatched junction nucleotides: 12. The germline gives CDR1 SGHKS, CDR2 YYEKEE (reference sequence). The CDR3: CASIPAGGVGTEAFF. Here the CDR3 DNA reads TGTGCCAGCATCCCCGCAGGGGGCGTAGGGACTGAAGCTTTCTTT.

Of note for this clonotype: It may be a read error: a sequence one base away is much more abundant. Here the CDR3 DNA reads TGTGCCAGCAGCTTGTACACAGATACGCAGTATTTT. It encodes CASSLYTDTQYF. The chain is built from TRBV7-9 and TRBJ2-3; no definite D call. CDR3 size: 12 residues. Germline assignment: CDR1 SEHNR and CDR2 FQNEAQ (reference sequence). Trimming removed 3 bases at V and 2 bases at J, with 3 bases between.

This clonotype was detected ten times or more. This rearrangement joins TRBV28 to TRBJ2-3; perhaps D is TRBD1 or TRBD2 (5 bases each). V was shortened by 10 bases and J by 2 bases, with 19 bases between the two germline ends. CDR1 MDHEN and CDR2 SYDVKM come from the germline V gene. CDR3 length equals 15 residues. The CDR3 DNA sequence: TGTGCCACTCAGGGTTTTTTAGGACTCACAGATACGCAGTATTTT. This encodes CATQGFLGLTDTQYF.

V usage is TRBV29-1 and J usage is TRBJ1-5; tentative D call: TRBD1 (6 bases). The V gene's germline CDR1 is SQVTM and CDR2 ANQGSEA. This CDR3 has 16 amino acids. Trimming stripped 1 base from V and 7 bases from J, with 20 bases between. The CDR3 protein is CSVEARSSYREQPQHF. In nucleotides, the CDR3 is TGCAGCGTTGAAGCGCGATCTTCTTACAGGGAACAGCCCCAGCATTTT.

This clonotype is hyperexpanded in the sample. The V call is TRBV9, the J call TRBJ1-6; a possible D gene is TRBD1 (5 bases). CDR1 and CDR2 from the germline V gene are SGDLS and YYNGEE. The CDR3 loop spans 14 amino acids. Trimming took 3 bases from V and 7 from J, leaving 11 bases between them. The CDR3 DNA is TGTGCCAGCAGCGGCGGAGGGGACAATTCACCCCTCCACTTT. Its protein product is CASSGGGDNSPLHF.

This clonotype was found many times. The chain links TRBV4-1 to TRBJ2-1; 10 bases match TRBD1. In germline, CDR1 is MGHRA, CDR2 YSYEKL. This CDR3 spans 15 amino acids. The trim removed 4 bases at V and 8 bases at J, leaving 8 bases unmatched. The CDR3 bases are TGCGCCAGCAGCCCGGGGACAGGGGAAGGCTATGAGCAGTTCTTC. Its translation: CASSPGTGEGYEQFF.

V usage is TRBV27 and J usage is TRBJ2-3; TRBD2 matches 7 bases. Germline CDR1 reads MNHEY; CDR2 reads SMNVEV (reference sequence). V was clipped by 7 bases and J by 1 base; unmatched bases: 8. This CDR3 contains 15 residues. CDR3 coding DNA: TGTGCCAGCACCACTCCGGCGGGGGGCACAGATACGCAGTATTTT. This codes for CASTTPAGGTDTQYF.